This paragraph reports one T cell receptor (beta chain). Its antigen is undetermined. The data are from a study of cytomegalovirus exposure and HLA in healthy donors. General study points: In vitro confirmation showed three CMV-associated chains to be CMV antigen specific.

A multiplex PCR was run with 60 Vbeta primers and 13 Jbeta primers. This table comes from immunoSEQ multiplex PCR, and its TCRdb copy is limited to in-frame clones, with some not included. Of approximately 170,000 clones listed, around 75% were seen once; the top ten hold about 2.2%. The sequencing sample was made of PBMCs. The sequence was obtained from a male donor in good health and CMV-seronegative.

CDR3 DNA: TGTGCCATCAGTGCGGCTGGGACTAGCGGGGGCACCGGGGAGCTGTTTTTT. Amino acid sequence: CAISAAGTSGGTGELFF. This sequence joins TRBV10-3 and TRBJ2-2; 14 nucleotides match TRBD2. Germline assignment: CDR1 ENHRY and CDR2 SYGVKD. V gave up 4 bases and J gave up 4 bases; unmatched junction bases: 5. This CDR3 has 17 residues.